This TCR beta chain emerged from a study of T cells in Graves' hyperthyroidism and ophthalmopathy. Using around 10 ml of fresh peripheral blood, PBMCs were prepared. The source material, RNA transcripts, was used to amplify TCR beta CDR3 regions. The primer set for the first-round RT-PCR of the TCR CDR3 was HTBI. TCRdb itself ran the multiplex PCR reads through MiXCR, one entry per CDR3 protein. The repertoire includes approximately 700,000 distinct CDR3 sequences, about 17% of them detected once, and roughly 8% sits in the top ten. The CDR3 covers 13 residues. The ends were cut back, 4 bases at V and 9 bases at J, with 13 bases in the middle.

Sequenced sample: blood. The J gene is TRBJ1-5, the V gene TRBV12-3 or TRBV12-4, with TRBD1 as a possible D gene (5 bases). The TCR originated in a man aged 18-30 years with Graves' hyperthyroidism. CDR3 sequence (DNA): TGTGCCAGCAGTTGGGAATCGGGGGGGCCCCAGCATTTT. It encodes CASSWESGGPQHF.